One sample yielded the 29 T cell receptor beta chains listed below, sequenced in a study of regulatory T cells in long-lasting Graves disease. Researchers made TCR beta libraries by using iRepertoire HTBI primers and running Arm-PCR on CDR3 regions. One entry per CDR3 protein, called by TCRdb with MiXCR from the multiplex PCR reads. Of about 200,000 distinct CDR3 sequences listed, roughly 18% were seen once; the top ten hold approximately 12%. Sample time point: newly diagnosed GD, antithyroid drugs for less than 3 months. RNA extracted from PBMCs served as the sequencing template. These data also formed part of another study, on T cells in Graves' hyperthyroidism and ophthalmopathy.

The input for sequencing was peripheral blood mononuclear cells (PBMCs), taken at new diagnosis, from a patient treated with antithyroid drugs. These receptors came from a woman aged 25 to 39 with Graves disease.

The chain links TRBV10-3 to TRBJ2-7; D perhaps matches TRBD2 (5 bases). Germline assignment: CDR1 ENHRY and CDR2 SYGVKD. This CDR3 contains 15 residues. The ends were cut back, 0 bases at V and 2 bases at J, with 11 bases in the middle. The CDR3 reads CAISESRARTYEQYF. DNA for the CDR3: TGTGCCATCAGTGAGTCGAGGGCTCGAACCTACGAGCAGTACTTC.

This clonotype was observed many times. The chain couples TRBV7-9 to TRBJ2-7, with 8 bases identical to TRBD1. CDR1 is SEHNR, CDR2 FQNEAQ, per germline (reference sequence). This CDR3 is built from 16 residues. With 4 bases clipped from V and 3 bases from J, the junction kept 11 bases outside the gene matches. This CDR3 is CASSSPLTGDYYEQYF. CDR3 DNA: TGTGCCAGCAGCTCCCCTTTGACAGGGGATTACTACGAGCAGTACTTC.

The sample holds many counts of this clonotype. The rearrangement joins TRBV12-3 or TRBV12-4 to TRBJ2-3; D is perhaps TRBD1 or TRBD2 (6 bases each). V shed 5 bases and J shed 5 bases, with 17 bases lying between them. This CDR3 has 15 residues. The DNA of the CDR3 is TGTGCCAGCAGTCTCGGGGGCCCGAGGGGAGATACGCAGTATTTT. Amino acids: CASSLGGPRGDTQYF.

This clonotype occurred many times. The chain couples TRBV2 to TRBJ1-3; D call uncertain. Germline assignment: CDR1 SNHLY and CDR2 FYNNEI. This CDR3 has 13 residues. V was pared by 11 bases and J by 4 bases, with 15 bases between. CDR3 loop: CASESGFGNTIYF. In DNA, the CDR3 is TGTGCCTCAGAGTCGGGGTTCGGAAACACCATATATTTT.

This clonotype showed up many times. The chain links TRBV10-3 to TRBJ2-7, with D possibly matching TRBD2 (6 bases). The length of the CDR3 is 14 residues. V was pared by 5 bases and J by 2 bases, with 13 bases between. The V gene's germline CDR1 is ENHRY and CDR2 SYGVKD. The CDR3 bases are TGTGCCATCAGTCAAGCGGGTTTAACCTACGAGCAGTACTTC. Translation gives CAISQAGLTYEQYF.

The sample holds many counts of this clonotype. The V call is TRBV19, the J call TRBJ1-1; D is perhaps TRBD1 (6 bases). V was clipped by 6 bases and J by 4 bases, with 15 bases between them. Germline V CDR1 and CDR2: LNHDA, SQIVND (reference sequence). This CDR3 is 14 amino acids long. In nucleotides, the CDR3 is TGTGCCAGTAGCCGAAAGGGGGTAGTCACTGAAGCTTTCTTT. Translating it yields CASSRKGVVTEAFF.

This clonotype was seen at least ten times. This sequence joins TRBV28 and TRBJ2-1; D may be TRBD1 (6 bases). The germline gives CDR1 MDHEN, CDR2 SYDVKM. This CDR3 is 14 amino acids long. Trimming left V 6 bases short and J 8 bases short, with 17 bases between. CDR3 sequence: CASSQLQGSDEQFF. The CDR3 nucleotides are TGTGCCAGCAGCCAACTGCAGGGGTCGGATGAGCAGTTCTTC.

This clonotype was found many times. The genes are TRBV20-1 and TRBJ2-3, with TRBD1 as a possible D gene (6 bases). The germline V and J ends were trimmed by 1 base and 0 bases, with 14 bases remaining between them. This CDR3 has 16 residues. Germline CDR1 is DFQATT and CDR2 is SNEGSKA (reference sequence). Here the CDR3 DNA reads TGCAGTGCTAGAGCCACAGGGAGTGAGAGCACAGATACGCAGTATTTT. Its protein product is CSARATGSESTDTQYF.

The gene calls are TRBV5-1 and TRBJ2-5; the D gene is possibly TRBD2 (5 bases). The CDR3 loop spans 14 amino acids. Germline CDR1 and CDR2: SGHRS and YFSETQ. V was clipped by 2 bases and J by 1 base, with 9 bases between them. The CDR3 nucleotides read TGCGCCAGCAGCTTTGGGGAGCTCCAAGAGACCCAGTACTTC. Protein: CASSFGELQETQYF. Looking up the rest from reference TRBV5-1 and TRBJ2-5 gives the full variable domain: KAGVTQTPRYLIKTRGQQVTLSCSPISGHRSVSWYQQTPGQGLQFLFEYFSETQRNKGNFPGRFSGRQFSNSRSEMNVSTLELGDSALYLCASSFGELQETQYFGPGTRLLVL.

Many counts were recorded for this clonotype. The chain couples TRBV5-1 to TRBJ1-1, with D possibly TRBD1 on 5 matching bases. The CDR3 is made up of 14 amino acids. V lost 0 bases to trimming and J lost 6 bases, with 12 bases between them. Germline V CDR1 and CDR2: SGHRS, YFSETQ. CDR3: CASSLGFQGAEAFF. DNA of the CDR3: TGCGCCAGCAGCTTGGGGTTCCAGGGCGCTGAAGCTTTCTTT.

Of note for this clonotype: A far larger clone lies a single base away; this is likely a read error. The chain has TRBV2 and TRBJ2-7; TRBD1 matches 8 bases. The CDR3 is 14 residues long. Germline-derived CDR1 and CDR2 are SNHLY and FYNNEI. DNA of the CDR3: TGTGCCAGCAGCGGACAGGGTAGCGCCTACGGGCAGTACTTC. Translating gives CASSGQGSAYGQYF.

The table lists this clonotype with many counts. The chain uses TRBV30 and TRBJ2-2; TRBD2 matches at 7 bases. The CDR3 loop spans 17 amino acids. V was clipped by 0 bases and J by 3 bases; unmatched bases: 10. Germline values: CDR1 GTSNPN, CDR2 SVGIG (reference sequence). The CDR3: CAWSVPGGEAYTGELFF. CDR3 nucleotides: TGTGCCTGGAGTGTACCGGGGGGAGAAGCTTACACCGGGGAGCTGTTTTTT.

This clonotype was counted only a few times. The chain recombines TRBV11-1 with TRBJ2-5; TRBD1 matches at 7 bases. The CDR3 spans 15 residues. J lost 2 bases, V lost 4 bases, and 7 bases had no gene match. CDR1 and CDR2 (germline): SGHAT, FQDESV (reference sequence). The CDR3 protein is CASSSSEGQQETQYF. CDR3 DNA sequence: TGTGCCAGCAGCTCAAGTGAGGGACAGCAAGAGACCCAGTACTTC.

Of note for this clonotype: A much larger clone is a single base away; this may be a read error. The chain carries TRBV27 and TRBJ2-5; the match to TRBD1 covers 9 bases. CDR1 and CDR2 from the germline V gene are MNHEY and SMNVEV (reference sequence). CDR3 length: 16 amino acids. J was trimmed by 3 bases and V by 4 bases; bases with no gene match: 9. The CDR3 DNA reads as TGTGCCAGCAGTTCCACTCGGACAGGGGAAAAAGAGACCCAGTACTTC. As protein: CASSSTRTGEKETQYF.

Ten or more counts support this clonotype. The chain recombines TRBV11-2 with TRBJ2-3; TRBD1 matches 10 bases. Germline V gene lookup returns CDR1 SGHAT and CDR2 FQNNGV. V trimming: 8 bases; J trimming: 0 bases; junction bases outside the gene matches: 2. CDR3 length: 14 residues. In DNA, the CDR3 is TGTGCCAGCTGGGACAGGGGTAGCACAGATACGCAGTATTTT. Translating gives CASWDRGSTDTQYF. The complete variable domain, with remaining parts taken from reference TRBV11-2 and TRBJ2-3, reads EAGVAQSPRYKIIEKRQSVAFWCNPISGHATLYWYQQILGQGPKLLIQFQNNGVVDDSQLPKDRFSAERLKGVDSTLKIQPAKLEDSAVYLCASWDRGSTDTQYFGPGTRLTVL.

This clonotype was detected many times. The rearrangement uses TRBV2 and TRBJ1-4, with D maybe TRBD1 (5 bases). The CDR3 is made up of 14 amino acids. The V and J ends lost 1 base and 8 bases respectively, with 11 bases between them. Germline values: CDR1 SNHLY, CDR2 FYNNEI. Here the CDR3 DNA reads TGTGCCAGCAGTGAAGGGGGGTGGCTCGAAAAACTGTTTTTT. Translated: CASSEGGWLEKLFF.

A few counts support this clonotype. This chain uses TRBV20-1 with TRBJ2-3; 10 nucleotides align to TRBD2. The CDR3 has 15 residues. With 6 bases clipped from V and 2 bases from J, the junction kept 8 bases outside the gene matches. Germline assignment: CDR1 DFQATT and CDR2 SNEGSKA (reference sequence). CDR3 nucleotide sequence: TGCAGTGCGAGGAGCGGGAGGGGTGACACAGATACGCAGTATTTT. Its protein is CSARSGRGDTDTQYF.

This clonotype occurred a few times. A read error may explain this, as a much larger clone is one base away. Here the CDR3 reads CASTTLAGRAGELFF. The CDR3, as DNA: TGCGCCAGCACTACCTTGGCAGGGCGCGCCGGGGAGCTGTTTTTT. This sequence joins TRBV5-1 and TRBJ2-2, with a weak D call TRBD1 (5 bases). The CDR3 spans 15 residues. Trimming cost V 6 bases and J 6 bases, with 18 bases left between them. Germline loops: CDR1 SGHRS, CDR2 YFSETQ.

This clonotype was seen at least ten times. V gene TRBV29-1 combines with J gene TRBJ2-2; D is ambiguous. V lost 3 bases to trimming and J lost 1 base, with 6 bases between them. CDR3 length: 13 amino acids. CDR1 is SQVTM and CDR2 is ANQGSEA in the germline V gene. The CDR3, as DNA: TGCAGCGTTGATACACTGAACACCGGGGAGCTGTTTTTT. Amino acids: CSVDTLNTGELFF.

V gene TRBV28 combines with J gene TRBJ2-3; 7 nucleotides line up with TRBD2. Per germline, CDR1 MDHEN and CDR2 SYDVKM. The CDR3 sequence is 15 residues long. Germline trimming cut 3 bases from V and 4 bases from J; bases unmatched to any gene: 7. The CDR3 reads CASSLRGGLSDTQYF. The CDR3 region has the DNA TGTGCCAGCAGTTTGAGGGGAGGGCTGTCAGATACGCAGTATTTT.

The gene calls are TRBV27 and TRBJ2-3; 11 bases line up with TRBD1. The J segment lost 5 bases and the V segment lost 5 bases, leaving 3 bases of the junction unmatched. Germline V lookup: CDR1 MNHEY, CDR2 SMNVEV (reference sequence). The CDR3 is 14 amino acids. CDR3 region: CASSGQGAKDTQYF. DNA of the CDR3: TGTGCCAGCAGTGGACAGGGGGCGAAAGATACGCAGTATTTT.

This clonotype occurred a few times. The J gene is TRBJ2-7, the V gene TRBV4-1, with 11 bases lining up with TRBD2. CDR1 is MGHRA, CDR2 YSYEKL, per germline. V trimming: 1 base; J trimming: 3 bases; junction bases outside the gene matches: 5. This CDR3 contains 16 residues. CDR3 coding DNA: TGCGCCAGCAGCCAAGGGGGGCTAGCGGGAGGCTACGAGCAGTACTTC. Translating gives CASSQGGLAGGYEQYF.

This clonotype was picked up many times. The chain joins TRBV19 to TRBJ1-2; D might be TRBD1 (6 bases). This CDR3 comprises 12 residues. With 8 bases removed from V and 4 bases from J, the gap between germline ends came to 11 bases. Germline V gene sequence: CDR1 LNHDA, CDR2 SQIVND (reference sequence). DNA for the CDR3: TGTGCCAGTCTAGGGGACACCTATGGCTACACCTTC. The encoded protein is CASLGDTYGYTF.

This clonotype was counted many times. The chain employs TRBV3-1 and TRBJ1-4, with D unclear. Germline values: CDR1 LGHDT, CDR2 YNNKEL (reference sequence). CDR3 length equals 13 residues. V lost 4 bases and J lost 8, with 11 bases in between. This CDR3 is CASSLAGGEKLFF. The CDR3 DNA reads as TGTGCCAGCAGCCTTGCGGGAGGAGAAAAACTGTTTTTT.

This clonotype was detected many times. CDR3 DNA sequence: TGTTCGCACACCAAGCGGGGGGGTTCCTACAATGAGCAGTTCTTC. It specifies CSHTKRGGSYNEQFF. The chain has TRBV30 and TRBJ2-1; TRBD2 matches 10 bases. Germline V gene sequence: CDR1 GTSNPN, CDR2 SVGIG (reference sequence). The CDR3 has 15 amino acids.

This clonotype showed up many times. This chain joins TRBV12-3 or TRBV12-4 and TRBJ1-5; no clear D. V was cut by 6 bases and J by 3 bases, with 6 bases left in between. The CDR3 has 12 amino acids. The CDR3, as DNA: TGTGCCAGCAGCGACGACAATCAGCCCCAGCATTTT. This translates into CASSDDNQPQHF.

This clonotype was detected many times. The CDR3 reads CASSGEKGWNTEAFF. The DNA of the CDR3 is TGTGCCAGCAGTGGGGAAAAGGGATGGAACACTGAAGCTTTCTTT. The chain couples TRBV6-1 to TRBJ1-1; no firm D call. Germline CDR1 and CDR2: MNHNS and SASEGT. Trimming took 4 bases from V and 1 from J, leaving 13 bases between them. This CDR3 comprises 15 residues.

This clonotype was observed many times. The chain carries TRBV12-3 or TRBV12-4 and TRBJ1-3; D gene unclear. The CDR3 totals 17 residues. The V gene lost 3 bases and the J gene lost 0 bases, with 15 bases spanning the gap. CDR3 DNA sequence: TGTGCCAGCAGTTTTACCTGGGGAGGATACTCTGGAAACACCATATATTTT. Its protein product is CASSFTWGGYSGNTIYF.

This chain links TRBV29-1 with TRBJ1-3, with D maybe TRBD1 (5 bases). Trimming took off 3 bases at V and 3 bases at J, with 15 bases between the two ends. This CDR3 region has 15 residues. Germline CDR1 SQVTM, CDR2 ANQGSEA. CDR3 sequence: CSVDSGMGVGNTIYF. In nucleotides, the CDR3 is TGCAGCGTTGACTCGGGGATGGGGGTTGGAAACACCATATATTTT. Together with reference TRBV29-1 and TRBJ1-3, the CDR3 gives the full variable domain: SAVISQKPSRDICQRGTSLTIQCQVDSQVTMMFWYRQQPGQSLTLIATANQGSEATYESGFVIDKFPISRPNLTFSTLTVSNMSPEDSSIYLCSVDSGMGVGNTIYFGEGSWLTVV.